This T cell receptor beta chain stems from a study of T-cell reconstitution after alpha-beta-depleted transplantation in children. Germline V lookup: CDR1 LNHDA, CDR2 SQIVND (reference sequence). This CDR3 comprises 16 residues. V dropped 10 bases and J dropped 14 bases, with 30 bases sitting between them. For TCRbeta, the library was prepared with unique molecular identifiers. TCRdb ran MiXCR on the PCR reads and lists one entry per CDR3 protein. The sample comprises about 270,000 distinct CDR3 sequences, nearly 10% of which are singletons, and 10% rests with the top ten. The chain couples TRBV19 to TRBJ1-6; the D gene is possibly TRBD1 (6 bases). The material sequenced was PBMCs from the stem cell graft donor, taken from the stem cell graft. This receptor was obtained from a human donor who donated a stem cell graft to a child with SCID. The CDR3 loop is CANLLKTGIRGRSLHF. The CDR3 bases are TGTGCCAACCTATTAAAGACAGGTATCCGGGGAAGGTCCCTCCACTTT.